The 15 T cell receptor beta chains listed next were all sequenced from one sample in a study of blood T cell repertoires in COVID-19. The table came from immunoSEQ multiplex PCR; TCRdb's copy has only in-frame clones and leaves some out. This table holds approximately 300,000 clones, 80% to 95% found once. The sequenced sample consisted of peripheral blood. These receptors were taken from a woman aged 30 to 39 with COVID-19, enrolled during active disease.

A remark on this clone: Compared with germline, one end of the junction differs, possibly owing to a read error. V and J are TRBV13 and TRBJ2-7; D remains unclear. This CDR3 region has 12 residues. CDR1 PRHDT and CDR2 FYEKMQ come from the germline V gene (reference sequence). CDR3 in amino acids: CASSLDTYEQYF. The CDR3 region has the DNA TGTGCCAGCAGTTTAGATACCTACGAGCAGTACTTC.

The chain links TRBV6-4 to TRBJ1-1; D unresolved. The CDR3 runs 14 residues. The V end was cut by 6 bases, the J end by 0 bases, with 11 bases between. CDR1 and CDR2 from the germline V gene are MRHNA and SNTAGT. The CDR3 sequence: CASRESILNTEAFF. The CDR3 nucleotides are TGTGCCAGCAGAGAAAGCATCCTGAACACTGAAGCTTTCTTT.

The CDR3 DNA reads TGTGCCAGCAGTGTAGACAGGGCCAAAAACATTCAGTACTTC. Its translation is CASSVDRAKNIQYF. The chain carries TRBV2 and TRBJ2-4; a possible D gene is TRBD1 (6 bases). Per the germline V gene, CDR1 is SNHLY and CDR2 is FYNNEI. Trimming took 4 bases from V and 1 from J, leaving 8 bases between them. This CDR3 region has 14 residues. Combining the CDR3 with reference TRBV2 and TRBJ2-4 gives the whole variable domain EPEVTQTPSHQVTQMGQEVILRCVPISNHLYFYWYRQILGQKVEFLVSFYNNEISEKSEIFDDQFSVERPDGSNFTLKIRSTKLEDSAMYFCASSVDRAKNIQYFGAGTRLSVL.

This clone was recorded once. The same CDR3 can be traced to other DNA sequences in this sample. The chain combines TRBV28 with TRBJ1-2, with 7 bases lining up with TRBD1. This CDR3 has 13 residues. V lost 3 bases and J lost 5; bases outside the gene matches: 3. The germline V gene encodes CDR1 MDHEN and CDR2 SYDVKM. CDR3 residues: CASSLQGGYGYTF. CDR3 DNA: TGTGCCAGCAGTTTGCAGGGGGGTTATGGCTACACCTTC.

The rearrangement links TRBV20-1 to TRBJ2-3; D call uncertain. The CDR3 sequence is 14 residues long. The germline CDR1 and CDR2 sequences are DFQATT and SNEGSKA (reference sequence). The V and J ends lost 5 bases and 5 bases respectively, with 17 bases between them. The DNA for the CDR3 is TGCAGTGCTCGTGTTGGGCGTTTGGTAGATACGCAGTATTTT. Amino acid sequence: CSARVGRLVDTQYF.

The V call is TRBV18, the J call TRBJ2-3; 7 bases are shared with TRBD1. Germline CDR1 and CDR2: KGHSH and LQKENI. With 6 bases clipped from V and 6 bases from J, the junction kept 12 bases outside the gene matches. The length of the CDR3 is 15 residues. CDR3 coding DNA: TGTGCCAGCTCCCTTATCTCGACAGGGACGGATACGCAGTATTTT. This codes for CASSLISTGTDTQYF.

The genes are TRBV20-1 and TRBJ1-2; D remains unclear. CDR3 length: 11 amino acids. Germline CDR1 reads DFQATT; CDR2 reads SNEGSKA (reference sequence). With 5 bases removed from V and 11 bases from J, the gap between germline ends came to 15 bases. The CDR3 bases are TGCAGTGCTCACGGGGAGGCCCCATACACCTTC. Amino acids: CSAHGEAPYTF.

V and J are TRBV12-2 and TRBJ2-4; TRBD2 is taken as the D call from the table, unchecked against the DNA. TRBV12-2 is assigned pseudogene status. The CDR3 spans 14 residues. The CDR3 here is CASRFLAGLYIQYF. DNA of the CDR3: TGTGCAAGTCGCTTCCTAGCGGGATTATACATTCAGTACTTC.

This clone was observed a single time. The V gene is TRBV2, the J gene TRBJ1-2; 7 bases are a match to TRBD1. Per the germline V gene, CDR1 is SNHLY and CDR2 is FYNNEI. With 1 base clipped from V and 4 bases from J, the junction kept 6 bases outside the gene matches. This CDR3 region has 15 residues. CDR3 residues: CASSEGAQGLYGYTF. The CDR3 DNA sequence: TGTGCCAGCAGTGAAGGGGCACAGGGGCTCTATGGCTACACCTTC. Full variable domain (outside the CDR3, taken from reference TRBV2 and TRBJ1-2): EPEVTQTPSHQVTQMGQEVILRCVPISNHLYFYWYRQILGQKVEFLVSFYNNEISEKSEIFDDQFSVERPDGSNFTLKIRSTKLEDSAMYFCASSEGAQGLYGYTFGSGTRLTVV.

The gene calls are TRBV2 and TRBJ2-7; 13 bases agree with TRBD2. The CDR3 sequence is 14 residues long. The V gene's germline CDR1 is SNHLY and CDR2 FYNNEI. V was pared by 6 bases and J by 4 bases, with 3 bases of the junction left unmatched. CDR3 sequence: CASRAGLAGYEQYF. The DNA for the CDR3 is TGTGCCAGCAGGGCGGGACTAGCGGGATACGAGCAGTACTTC.

The gene calls are TRBV7-9 and TRBJ1-1; D is perhaps TRBD1 (5 bases). The CDR3 spans 14 residues. The V gene's germline CDR1 is SEHNR and CDR2 FQNEAQ (reference sequence). The V end lost 0 bases, the J end lost 4 bases, and 9 bases lay between the germline ends. CDR3 residues: CASSLAQGGTEAFF. The CDR3, as DNA: TGTGCCAGCAGCTTAGCGCAGGGCGGCACTGAAGCTTTCTTT.

The chain uses TRBV18 and TRBJ2-3, with D maybe TRBD1 (6 bases). Germline CDR1 reads KGHSH; CDR2 reads LQKENI. The CDR3 length is 14 residues. Trimming left V 5 bases short and J 5 bases short, with 14 bases between. The CDR3 DNA reads TGTGCCAGCTCAAGTCAGGGGAAAAAAGATACGCAGTATTTT. Protein sequence: CASSSQGKKDTQYF.

The chain uses TRBV28 and TRBJ2-5, with 9 nucleotides matching TRBD1. CDR3 length: 15 residues. V trimming: 4 bases; J trimming: 2 bases; junction bases outside the gene matches: 5. Germline V lookup: CDR1 MDHEN, CDR2 SYDVKM. CDR3 amino acids: CASSSGQGLQETQYF. CDR3 bases: TGTGCCAGCAGTTCGGGACAGGGATTACAAGAGACCCAGTACTTC.

The V call is TRBV7-8, the J call TRBJ2-7, with 11 bases lining up with TRBD2. The CDR3 covers 18 residues. With 4 bases clipped from V and 5 bases from J, the junction kept 16 bases outside the gene matches. The germline V gene encodes CDR1 SGHVS and CDR2 FQNEAQ. The CDR3 region is CASSSRTSGRIWSNEQYF. The CDR3 DNA is TGTGCCAGCAGCTCACGCACTAGCGGGAGAATCTGGAGCAACGAGCAGTACTTC.

This CDR3 reads CASSRDSNEKLFF. The CDR3 nucleotides are TGTGCCAGCAGCCGGGACAGTAATGAAAAACTGTTTTTT. The chain links TRBV7-8 to TRBJ1-4, with TRBD1 matching over 7 bases. The CDR3 contains 13 residues. Germline CDR1 reads SGHVS; CDR2 reads FQNEAQ. J was trimmed by 4 bases and V by 5 bases; bases with no gene match: 1.